The 2 T cell receptor beta chains presented below share a single source sample, sequenced in a study of blood T cell repertoires in COVID-19. Generated by immunoSEQ multiplex PCR, the TCRdb table keeps only in-frame clones and is missing some. The repertoire consists of a few hundred thousand clones, with around 86% occurring once and the leading ten covering about 10%. The sample was PBMCs or T cells enriched from blood (not recorded which). These receptors all come from a woman under 30 who had recovered from COVID-19.

This clone was counted once. This chain uses TRBV28 with TRBJ1-6; D call uncertain. V shed 2 bases and J shed 8 bases, with 10 bases lying between them. This CDR3 spans 14 amino acids. Germline V lookup: CDR1 MDHEN, CDR2 SYDVKM. The CDR3 spells CASSLRGSDSPLHF. The CDR3 region has the DNA TGTGCCAGCAGTTTAAGAGGGTCGGATTCACCCCTCCACTTT.

The chain employs TRBV10-3 and TRBJ2-3, with D hard to call. The germline gives CDR1 ENHRY, CDR2 SYGVKD. The CDR3 loop spans 11 amino acids. V lost 3 bases and J 6 bases, leaving 4 bases between the germline ends. The CDR3 loop is CAISDLDTQYF. The CDR3 region has the DNA TGTGCCATCAGTGATCTGGATACGCAGTATTTT.